This T cell receptor (beta chain) was recovered during a study of regulatory T cells in long-lasting Graves disease. Sample time point: newly diagnosed GD, antithyroid drugs for less than 3 months. PBMCs were the source of the RNA used for TCR sequencing. The authors diagnosed Graves' disease using American Thyroid Association guidelines. V was pared by 1 base and J by 3 bases, with 19 bases between. Per germline, CDR1 SGHTA and CDR2 FQGNSA. The CDR3 length is 17 residues. Building of the TCR beta libraries involved iRepertoire HTBI primers and Arm-PCR of CDR3 regions. TCRdb redid the calling of the multiplex PCR reads with MiXCR, one entry per CDR3 protein. The profile shows about 540,000 distinct CDR3 sequences, less than 15% of them singletons. The same sample was also studied in work on T cells in Graves' hyperthyroidism and ophthalmopathy. That source adds: The definition of stable Graves' hyperthyroidism was no ophthalmopathy progression within 18 months.

The sample consisted of peripheral blood mononuclear cells (PBMCs), taken at new diagnosis, from a patient treated with antithyroid drugs. The TCR originated in a man in his thirties or forties with Graves disease. The chain is built from TRBV7-2 and TRBJ2-7; tentatively, D is TRBD2 (6 bases). The CDR3 protein is CASSLGRVLARDYEQYF. CDR3 nucleotides: TGTGCCAGCAGCTTAGGTCGCGTTCTAGCGAGAGACTACGAGCAGTACTTC.